This TCR beta chain was retrieved from a study of PD-L1 blockade in urothelial cancer. As for the study in general: Chemotherapy regimens numbering 0 to 3 had been given to patients. Blood-derived samples held a median approximately 140,000 T cells.

Time point in this sample: peripheral blood 6 weeks after treatment start. Patients had locally advanced or metastatic urothelial carcinoma. Assay: immunoSEQ multiplex PCR; the TCRdb copy retains only in-frame clones and omits some. The data contain 83,000 or so clones, 70% to 90% of them seen just once; the ten biggest clones take up 8.4%. Here the sequenced sample was PBMCs, taken around atezolizumab (anti-PD-L1) treatment. The sequence was collected from a man in his 70s with urothelial cancer.

The CDR3 DNA sequence: TGTGCCAGCAGCTTAGCGACAGGGGGCGCGCGGGAGACCCAGTACTTC. Protein sequence: CASSLATGGARETQYF. V and J are TRBV7-9 and TRBJ2-5; TRBD1 agrees at 10 bases. Germline CDR1 is SEHNR and CDR2 is FQNEAQ (reference sequence). The J segment lost 5 bases and the V segment lost 0 bases, leaving 6 bases of the junction unmatched. CDR3 size: 16 residues.